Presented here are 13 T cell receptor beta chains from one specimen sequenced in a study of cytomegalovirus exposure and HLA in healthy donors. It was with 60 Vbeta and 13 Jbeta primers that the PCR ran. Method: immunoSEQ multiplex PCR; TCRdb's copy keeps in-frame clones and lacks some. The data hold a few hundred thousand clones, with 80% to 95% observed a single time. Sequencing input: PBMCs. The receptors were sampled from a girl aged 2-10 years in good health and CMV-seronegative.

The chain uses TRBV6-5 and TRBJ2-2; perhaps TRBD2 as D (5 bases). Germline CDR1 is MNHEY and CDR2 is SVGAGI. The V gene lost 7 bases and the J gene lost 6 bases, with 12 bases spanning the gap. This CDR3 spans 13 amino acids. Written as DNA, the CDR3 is TGTGCCAGCACCCCTTTAGCGCCCGGGGAGCTGTTTTTT. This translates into CASTPLAPGELFF.

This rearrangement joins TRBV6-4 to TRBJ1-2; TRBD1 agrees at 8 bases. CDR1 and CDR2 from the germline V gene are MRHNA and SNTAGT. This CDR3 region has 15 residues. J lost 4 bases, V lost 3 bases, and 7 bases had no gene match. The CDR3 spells CASSESAGGGYGYTF. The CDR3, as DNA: TGTGCCAGCAGTGAATCAGCAGGGGGCGGCTATGGCTACACCTTC.

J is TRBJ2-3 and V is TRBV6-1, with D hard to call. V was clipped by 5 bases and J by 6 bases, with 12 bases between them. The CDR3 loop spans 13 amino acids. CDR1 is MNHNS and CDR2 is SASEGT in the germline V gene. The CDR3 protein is CASSLSPWDTQYF. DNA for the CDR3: TGTGCCAGCAGTTTGAGCCCCTGGGATACGCAGTATTTT.

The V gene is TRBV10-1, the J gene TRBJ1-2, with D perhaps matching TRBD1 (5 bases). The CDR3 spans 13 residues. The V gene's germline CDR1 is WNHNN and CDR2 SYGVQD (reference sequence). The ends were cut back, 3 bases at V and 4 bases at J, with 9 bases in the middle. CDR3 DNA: TGCGCCAGCAGTGAAGGGGATTCCTATGGCTACACCTTC. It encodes CASSEGDSYGYTF.

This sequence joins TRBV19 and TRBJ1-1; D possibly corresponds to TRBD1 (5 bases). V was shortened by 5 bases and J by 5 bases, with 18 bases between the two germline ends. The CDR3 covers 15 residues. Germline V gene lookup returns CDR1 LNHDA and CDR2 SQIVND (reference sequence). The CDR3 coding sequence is TGTGCCAGTAGTCCCTGGGCAGGGTTGGGTACTGAAGCTTTCTTT. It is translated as CASSPWAGLGTEAFF.

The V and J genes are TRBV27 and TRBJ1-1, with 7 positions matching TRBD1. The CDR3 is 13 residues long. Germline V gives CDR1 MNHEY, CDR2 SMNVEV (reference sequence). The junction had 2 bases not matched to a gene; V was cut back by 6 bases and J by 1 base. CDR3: CASSRTGNTEAFF. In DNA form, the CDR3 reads TGTGCCAGCAGCCGGACAGGGAACACTGAAGCTTTCTTT.

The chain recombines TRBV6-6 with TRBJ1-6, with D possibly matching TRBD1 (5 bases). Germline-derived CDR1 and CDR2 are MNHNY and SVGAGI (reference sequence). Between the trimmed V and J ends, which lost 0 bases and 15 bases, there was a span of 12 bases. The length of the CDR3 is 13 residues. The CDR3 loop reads CASSYSEGLILHF. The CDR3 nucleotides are TGTGCCAGCAGTTACTCCGAGGGACTGATCCTCCACTTT.

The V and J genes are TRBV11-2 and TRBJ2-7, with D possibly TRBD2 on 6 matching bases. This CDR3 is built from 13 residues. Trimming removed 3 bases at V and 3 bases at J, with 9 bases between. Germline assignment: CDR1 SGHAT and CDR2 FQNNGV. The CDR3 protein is CASSLTRNYEQYF. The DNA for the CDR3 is TGTGCCAGCAGCTTGACTAGAAACTACGAGCAGTACTTC.

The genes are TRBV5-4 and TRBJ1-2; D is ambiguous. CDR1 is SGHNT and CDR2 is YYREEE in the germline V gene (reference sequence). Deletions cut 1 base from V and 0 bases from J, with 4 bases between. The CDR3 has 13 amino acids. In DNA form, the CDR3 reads TGTGCCAGCAGCTTGACAGCTAACTATGGCTACACCTTC. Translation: CASSLTANYGYTF.

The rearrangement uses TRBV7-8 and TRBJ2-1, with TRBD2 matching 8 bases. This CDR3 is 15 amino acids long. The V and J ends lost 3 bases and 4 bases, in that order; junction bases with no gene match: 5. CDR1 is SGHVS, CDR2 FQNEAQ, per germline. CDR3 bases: TGTGCCAGCAGCTTTAACAGCGGGGGATACAATGAGCAGTTCTTC. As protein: CASSFNSGGYNEQFF. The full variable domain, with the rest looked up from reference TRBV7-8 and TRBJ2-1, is GAGVSQSPRYKVAKRGQDVALRCDPISGHVSLFWYQQALGQGPEFLTYFQNEAQLDKSGLPSDRFFAERPEGSVSTLKIQRTQQEDSAVYLCASSFNSGGYNEQFFGPGTRLTVL.

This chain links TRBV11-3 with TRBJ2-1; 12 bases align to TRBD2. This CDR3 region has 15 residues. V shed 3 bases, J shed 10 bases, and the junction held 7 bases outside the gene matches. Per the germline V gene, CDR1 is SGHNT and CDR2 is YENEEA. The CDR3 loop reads CASSLESSGGVEQFF. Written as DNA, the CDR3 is TGTGCCAGCAGCTTGGAATCTAGCGGGGGGGTCGAGCAGTTCTTC.

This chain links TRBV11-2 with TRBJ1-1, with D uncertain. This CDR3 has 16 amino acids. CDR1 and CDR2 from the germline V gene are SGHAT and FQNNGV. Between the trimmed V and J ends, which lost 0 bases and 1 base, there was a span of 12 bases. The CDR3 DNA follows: TGTGCCAGCAGCTTAGAATTGCCAGTCCAGAACACTGAAGCTTTCTTT. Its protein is CASSLELPVQNTEAFF.

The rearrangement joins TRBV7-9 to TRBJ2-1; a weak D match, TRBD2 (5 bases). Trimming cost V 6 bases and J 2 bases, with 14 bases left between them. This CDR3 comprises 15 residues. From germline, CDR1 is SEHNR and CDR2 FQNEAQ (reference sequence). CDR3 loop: CASSPTRLTYNEQFF. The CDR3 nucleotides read TGTGCCAGCAGTCCAACTAGGTTGACCTACAATGAGCAGTTCTTC.